This T cell receptor beta chain was obtained from a study of T cells in Graves' hyperthyroidism and ophthalmopathy. Study background: Sampling of peripheral blood happened at initial diagnosis, prior to any treatment. Overall study findings and caveats: The majority of expanded thyroid clonotypes above 0.001 also appeared in blood.

Active moderate-to-severe ophthalmopathy, Clinical Activity Score at least 3, NOSPECS at least 4, under 3 months' duration. Investigators excluded patients with uncontrolled infection, other autoimmune disease, pregnancy or lactation. The TCR beta CDR3 regions underwent amplification using RNA transcripts as the source. The HTBI set primed first-round TCR CDR3 RT-PCR. TCRdb re-called the multiplex PCR reads with MiXCR, one entry per CDR3 protein. The data show 500,000 to 550,000 distinct CDR3 sequences, with nearly 20% seen just once and approximately 48% held by the top ten. Trimming removed 5 bases at V and 2 bases at J, with 10 bases between. The CDR3 runs 13 residues. In germline, CDR1 is MDHEN, CDR2 SYDVKM. In this sample, this clonotype turned up many times. The antigen remains unidentified.

What was sequenced was blood. The V call is TRBV28, the J call TRBJ2-7; tentative D call: TRBD1 (6 bases). The clonotype originates from a man aged 40-55 years with Graves' ophthalmopathy. CDR3 sequence: CASSVDSPYEQYF. The CDR3 DNA sequence: TGTGCCAGCAGTGTGGACAGTCCCTACGAGCAGTACTTC.